This T cell receptor (beta chain) was recorded in a study of cytomegalovirus exposure and HLA in healthy donors. Study-wide context: A prior study identified 110 million or so unique TCR beta sequences from roughly 180 million T cells.

In germline, CDR1 is SEHNR, CDR2 FQNEAQ (reference sequence). CDR3 length: 13 residues. Unmatched junction bases numbered 3, after V lost 8 bases and J lost 3 bases. Study-level findings and limits: In a later analysis, CMV-associated beta chains were mostly HLA-associated, it appeared. The authors judged a highly shared variant cluster likely a sequencing artifact.

This clone has a single count. The antigen remains undetermined. With 60 Vbeta and 13 Jbeta primers, the PCR was carried out. Measured with immunoSEQ multiplex PCR; TCRdb has only the in-frame clones, and not every one. Among 210,000 or so clones listed, 70% to 80% were seen once. The source is a woman aged 25 to 39 in good health and CMV-seropositive. The gene calls are TRBV7-9 and TRBJ2-2, with 7 bases aligning to TRBD2. Sequences were obtained from PBMCs. The CDR3 sequence is CASGRGDTGELFF. CDR3 nucleotides: TGTGCCAGCGGGAGGGGAGACACCGGGGAGCTGTTTTTT. Full variable domain (remainder filled in from reference TRBV7-9 and TRBJ2-2): DTGVSQNPRHKITKRGQNVTFRCDPISEHNRLYWYRQTLGQGPEFLTYFQNEAQLEKSRLLSDRFSAERPKGSFSTLEIQRTEQGDSAMYLCASGRGDTGELFFGEGSRLTVL.